The rows below give T cell receptor beta chains drawn from one sample of a study of OX40 agonist ivuxolimab in advanced cancers. Method: immunoSEQ multiplex PCR; TCRdb's copy keeps in-frame clones and lacks some. The sample contains approximately 74,000 clones, around 80% of which appear only once. The sample here was CD4+ or CD8+ T cells sorted from blood, taken in a trial of the OX40 agonist ivuxolimab. Receptors originate from an adult with an advanced solid tumor such as melanoma, head and neck, liver or kidney cancer. CDR3s include the opening cysteine and the closing phenylalanine or tryptophan. The D gene is left open where the match is weak. Some rows mark clone size as missing; the rest say once, few, many or name a class of expanded clone.

j_call	cdr3_length	clone_size	d_call	v_call	cdr3_aa	cdr3_nt
TRBJ2-7	14	-	-	TRBV7-6	CASSLVSSSYEQYF	TGTGCCAGCAGCTTAGTCAGTAGCTCCTACGAGCAGTACTTC
TRBJ2-6	15	-	-	TRBV2	CASSVGQPGANVLTF	TGTGCCAGCAGTGTGGGGCAGCCTGGGGCCAACGTCCTGACTTTC
TRBJ2-1	16	-	TRBD2	TRBV7-9	CASSRSGTSGYNEQFF	TGTGCCAGCAGCCGGTCGGGGACTAGCGGTTACAATGAGCAGTTCTTC
TRBJ1-6	18	-	TRBD1	TRBV6-1	CASSEPGQGGPVGSPLHF	TGTGCCAGCAGTGAACCGGGACAGGGGGGCCCAGTAGGTTCACCCCTCCACTTT
TRBJ2-7	14	-	-	TRBV6-5	CASRAGDFLGEQYF	TGTGCCAGCAGGGCAGGGGATTTTCTGGGCGAGCAGTACTTC
TRBJ1-5	18	-	-	TRBV19	CASSIEGEQTYSNQPQHF	TGTGCCAGTAGTATAGAAGGGGAGCAAACTTATAGCAATCAGCCCCAGCATTTT
TRBJ2-5	15	-	TRBD1	TRBV2	CASRDRGLAQETQYF	TGTGCCAGCAGAGACAGGGGGCTCGCACAAGAGACCCAGTACTTC
TRBJ2-4	15	-	TRBD1	TRBV19	CASSSDRATKNIQYF	TGTGCCAGTAGCAGTGACAGGGCGACCAAAAACATTCAGTACTTC
TRBJ1-2	12	-	-	TRBV10-3	CAISAQGKGYTF	TGTGCCATCAGTGCCCAGGGCAAGGGCTACACCTTC
TRBJ2-7	15	-	TRBD2	TRBV9	CASSPGTSGSYEQYF	TGTGCCAGCAGCCCCGGGACTAGCGGTTCCTACGAGCAGTACTTC
TRBJ1-1	14	-	-	TRBV5-4	CASSWETPNTEAFF	TGTGCCAGCAGCTGGGAGACACCGAACACTGAAGCTTTCTTT
TRBJ2-7	14	-	TRBD2	TRBV5-8	CASSLLAKTYEQYF	TGTGCCAGCAGCTTACTAGCGAAGACCTACGAGCAGTACTTC
TRBJ1-2	16	-	TRBD1	TRBV5-1	CASSTGTGGVNYGYTF	TGCGCCAGCTCTACCGGGACAGGGGGCGTAAACTATGGCTACACCTTC
TRBJ1-1	13	-	-	TRBV6-5	CASTFGGNTEAFF	TGTGCCAGCACTTTTGGGGGGAACACTGAAGCTTTCTTT
TRBJ2-1	15	-	TRBD1	TRBV5-5	CASSFLGQGYNEQFF	TGTGCCAGCAGCTTTTTGGGACAGGGCTACAATGAGCAGTTCTTC
TRBJ2-3	15	-	-	TRBV2	CASSVSTGRTDTQYF	TGTGCCAGCAGTGTCTCGACTGGGCGCACAGATACGCAGTATTTT
TRBJ1-4	14	few	-	TRBV9	CASSVGAGNEKLFF	TGTGCCAGCAGCGTAGGTGCGGGGAATGAAAAACTGTTTTTT
TRBJ2-7	15	-	-	TRBV28	CASSPPGTLSYEQYF	TGTGCCAGCAGCCCGCCCGGGACCCTATCCTACGAGCAGTACTTC
TRBJ2-2	16	-	TRBD1	TRBV9	CASSVPQGAETGELFF	TGTGCCAGCAGCGTGCCTCAGGGGGCTGAAACCGGGGAGCTGTTTTTT
TRBJ2-1	14	-	-	TRBV21-1	CARRPGQTYNEQFF	TGTGCCAGGCGCCCTGGACAGACTTACAATGAGCAGTTCTTC
TRBJ1-4	16	-	-	TRBV5-4	CASSQEFQGTNEKLFF	TGTGCCAGCAGCCAAGAATTCCAGGGAACTAATGAAAAACTGTTTTTT
TRBJ2-7	13	-	-	TRBV5-6	CASSLELAFEQYF	TGTGCCAGCAGCTTGGAACTAGCTTTCGAGCAGTACTTC
TRBJ2-1	14	-	-	TRBV7-3	CASSLTPLDNEQFF	TGTGCCAGCAGCTTAACGCCGCTGGACAATGAGCAGTTCTTC
TRBJ2-7	15	-	TRBD2	TRBV9	CASSETPLAVYEQYF	TGTGCCAGCAGCGAAACCCCCCTAGCGGTATACGAGCAGTACTTC
TRBJ2-7	14	-	-	TRBV5-5	CASSLEGTGRGQYF	TGTGCCAGCAGCTTGGAAGGGACGGGCCGAGGGCAGTACTTC
TRBJ1-2	11	-	-	TRBV29-1	CSARHASGYTF	TGCAGCGCCAGACATGCGTCTGGCTACACCTTC